This T cell receptor (beta chain) was sequenced in a study of shared clonotypes between healthy human individuals. Study-wide results and caveats: Memory subsets had estimated richness that was generally smaller than that of naive subsets. Sharing across four donors was highest in naive CD4 (approximately 5%) and lowest in memory CD8 (around 0.4%).

Assay execution proceeded at the deep level. As handled by the study authors: Owing to the provision of junction-only sequences devoid of quality scores by immunoSEQ, filtering differed. Sequencing used immunoSEQ multiplex PCR; TCRdb keeps in-frame clones, though not all of them. The DNA was the basis for D and trimming; V, J and clone size are from that table. In the table there are millions of clones, approximately 95% of which are singletons. CD45RO negativity and positive selection for CCR7 defined naive CD8 cells, a population that excluded terminally differentiated effector memory CD45RA+ cells. Looked up from germline, CDR1 is LNHNV and CDR2 is YYDKDF (reference sequence). V lost 1 base, J lost 0 bases, and 12 bases lay in between. The CDR3 runs to 16 residues. Notes on this clone: The antigen remains unidentified.

The receptor was derived from a man in his late teens or twenties in good health. The sample comprised naive CD8+ T cells sorted from blood. The V call is TRBV15, the J call TRBJ2-5, with D maybe TRBD1 (5 bases). Here the CDR3 reads CATSRVVVGHQETQYF. The CDR3 nucleotides read TGTGCCACCAGCAGAGTAGTAGTGGGGCACCAAGAGACCCAGTACTTC.